A single sample gave rise to the 18 T cell receptor beta chains below, sequenced in a study of cytomegalovirus exposure and HLA in healthy donors (dated by TCRdb to 2015 to 2018). Preparation of the library involved the immunoSEQ multiplex PCR assay. For the multiplex PCR, a mixture combining 60 forward primers for TCR Vbeta segments and 13 reverse primers for TCR Jbeta segments was used. The table comes from immuneACCESS by way of TCRdb, which keeps in-frame sequences with V and J called. Part of the clones is missing from these tables; in studies checked, under half for an unresolved V gene and the rest for unknown reasons. Counted in this sample were 150,000 to 200,000 clones; roughly 70% of them appeared once. The ten largest account for roughly 1.6% of the sample. Material for sequencing was PBMCs. Source of these receptors: a girl between 5 and 17 years old in good health and CMV-seronegative.

The J gene is TRBJ2-1, the V gene TRBV6-6; the D is unclear. Germline values: CDR1 MNHNY, CDR2 SVGAGI (reference sequence). The CDR3 is 13 residues long. The germline V and J ends were trimmed by 0 bases and 10 bases, with 10 bases remaining between them. CDR3 amino acids: CASSYSEALEQFF. The CDR3 DNA follows: TGTGCCAGCAGTTACTCTGAGGCGTTGGAGCAGTTCTTC.

The CDR3, as DNA: TGTGCCAGCAGCTTACGGACAGGGGAAGACAATGAGCAGTTCTTC. Amino acids: CASSLRTGEDNEQFF. The genes are TRBV5-4 and TRBJ2-1; TRBD1 matches 9 bases. The CDR3 covers 15 residues. CDR1 is SGHNT and CDR2 is YYREEE in the germline V gene (reference sequence). The ends lost 2 bases at V and 5 bases at J; junction bases unmatched: 5. Based on the CDR3 plus reference TRBV5-4 and TRBJ2-1, the full variable domain is ETGVTQSPTHLIKTRGQQVTLRCSSQSGHNTVSWYQQALGQGPQFIFQYYREEENGRGNFPPRFSGLQFPNYSSELNVNALELDDSALYLCASSLRTGEDNEQFFGPGTRLTVL.

The V and J genes are TRBV7-6 and TRBJ1-1; D gene ambiguous. The germline CDR1 and CDR2 sequences are SGHVS and FNYEAQ. The CDR3 has 13 residues. V was cut by 5 bases and J by 4 bases, with 11 bases left in between. CDR3 region: CASSGAGGTEAFF. The DNA of the CDR3 is TGTGCCAGCAGCGGCGCAGGTGGCACTGAAGCTTTCTTT.

V usage is TRBV7-6 and J usage is TRBJ2-3; 13 bases are a match to TRBD2. Germline assignment: CDR1 SGHVS and CDR2 FNYEAQ. The V gene end was trimmed by 5 bases and the J gene end by 1 base; junction bases not matched to a gene: 9. This CDR3 is built from 18 residues. This CDR3 is CASSPGTSGAEGTDTQYF. In DNA, the CDR3 is TGTGCCAGCAGCCCTGGGACTAGCGGGGCCGAGGGCACAGATACGCAGTATTTT.

The chain joins TRBV2 to TRBJ2-5, with no clear D. Trimming removed 4 bases from V and 2 bases from J, with 11 bases in between. The V gene's germline CDR1 is SNHLY and CDR2 FYNNEI. This CDR3 has 14 amino acids. Here the CDR3 reads CASSGESRQETQYF. The CDR3 coding sequence is TGTGCCAGCAGTGGTGAGAGTCGTCAAGAGACCCAGTACTTC.

The chain employs TRBV6-1 and TRBJ1-2; 7 nucleotides line up with TRBD1. CDR3 size: 13 residues. The V segment lost 5 bases and the J segment 3 bases; nucleotides outside the gene matches: 3. Per germline, CDR1 MNHNS and CDR2 SASEGT. DNA of the CDR3: TGTGCCAGCAGTCTCACAGGGGACTATGGCTACACCTTC. Encoded protein: CASSLTGDYGYTF.

The J gene is TRBJ2-7, the V gene TRBV5-1, with TRBD1 matching over 8 bases. Trimming took 3 bases from V and 4 from J; bases not matched to a gene: 15. The CDR3 has 17 amino acids. Germline-derived CDR1 and CDR2 are SGHRS and YFSETQ. CDR3 nucleotide sequence: TGCGCCAGCAGCTATCTGACAGGGGCGGGTTCCCAATACGAGCAGTACTTC. Its protein is CASSYLTGAGSQYEQYF.

V is TRBV11-3 and J is TRBJ2-1, with TRBD1 matching over 10 bases. CDR1 and CDR2 from the germline V gene are SGHNT and YENEEA. The CDR3 is 15 amino acids. J lost 7 bases, V lost 5 bases, and 8 bases had no gene match. For the CDR3, the DNA is TGTGCCAGCAGCGCCCGGGACAGGGGTTATAATGAGCAGTTCTTC. Protein: CASSARDRGYNEQFF.

V is TRBV5-1 and J is TRBJ2-7; weak D call: TRBD1 (5 bases). The germline V gene encodes CDR1 SGHRS and CDR2 YFSETQ. Trimming cost V 2 bases and J 3 bases, with 12 bases left between them. This CDR3 region has 14 residues. The CDR3 DNA reads as TGCGCCAGCAGCTTCGGGCAGGGCATCTACGAGCAGTACTTC. Residues: CASSFGQGIYEQYF.

The chain employs TRBV5-4 and TRBJ1-2; a possible D gene is TRBD1 (5 bases). This CDR3 is 15 amino acids long. Germline-derived CDR1 and CDR2 are SGHNT and YYREEE (reference sequence). V lost 4 bases to trimming and J lost 1 base, with 14 bases between them. The CDR3 DNA sequence: TGTGCCAGCAGCGTACAGGAGACATATAACTATGGCTACACCTTC. Protein sequence: CASSVQETYNYGYTF.

CDR3 DNA: TGTGCCAGTAGGGGAGGACAGGGCTACGAGCAGTACTTC. The encoded protein is CASRGGQGYEQYF. V is TRBV19 and J is TRBJ2-7, with 8 bases that match TRBD1. CDR1 is LNHDA and CDR2 is SQIVND in the germline V gene (reference sequence). V was pared by 6 bases and J by 3 bases, with 4 bases of the junction left unmatched. This CDR3 has 13 amino acids.

This rearrangement joins TRBV7-9 to TRBJ1-4, with 9 bases fitting TRBD1. Germline V CDR1 and CDR2: SEHNR, FQNEAQ (reference sequence). CDR3 length: 15 residues. V shed 3 bases and J 6 bases; nucleotides not matched to a gene: 5. CDR3 sequence reads: CASSLPGQGDEKLFF. The CDR3 DNA reads as TGTGCCAGCAGCTTGCCGGGACAGGGCGATGAAAAACTGTTTTTT.

This clone was counted a single time. The CDR3 sequence: CASSLSMQGVGYTF. The CDR3 DNA sequence: TGTGCCAGCAGTTTATCGATGCAGGGTGTTGGCTACACCTTC. V usage is TRBV27 and J usage is TRBJ1-2; D is perhaps TRBD1 (5 bases). V lost 0 bases to trimming and J lost 7 bases, with 12 bases between them. Germline CDR1 and CDR2: MNHEY and SMNVEV (reference sequence). The CDR3 spans 14 residues.

This sequence joins TRBV13 and TRBJ2-7; 7 bases line up with TRBD1. Unmatched junction bases numbered 10, after V lost 0 bases and J lost 2 bases. This CDR3 spans 17 amino acids. Germline CDR1 and CDR2: PRHDT and FYEKMQ (reference sequence). CDR3 coding DNA: TGTGCCAGCAGCTTAGGCCCTATAACAGGGGTGACCTACGAGCAGTACTTC. Its protein is CASSLGPITGVTYEQYF.

This clone was counted once. V gene TRBV4-1 combines with J gene TRBJ1-1; no clear D gene. Trimming pared 2 bases from V and 0 bases from J, leaving 7 bases between. The germline V gene has CDR1 MGHRA and CDR2 YSYEKL. This CDR3 is built from 14 residues. CDR3 DNA: TGCGCCAGCAGCCAACTGGGCATGAACACTGAAGCTTTCTTT. This gives the protein CASSQLGMNTEAFF.

This rearrangement joins TRBV25-1 to TRBJ1-5; D gene unclear. CDR3 length: 13 residues. With 3 bases removed from V and 4 bases from J, the gap between germline ends came to 7 bases. The germline gives CDR1 MGHDK, CDR2 SYGVNS. The CDR3 protein is CASSDPVNQPQHF. Here the CDR3 DNA reads TGTGCCAGCAGTGACCCAGTAAATCAGCCCCAGCATTTT. The full variable domain, in which reference TRBV25-1 and TRBJ1-5 provide the parts outside the CDR3, is EADIYQTPRYLVIGTGKKITLECSQTMGHDKMYWYQQDPGMELHLIHYSYGVNSTEKGDLSSESTVSRIRTEHFPLTLESARPSHTSQYLCASSDPVNQPQHFGDGTRLSIL.

This chain joins TRBV6-4 and TRBJ1-4; possible D gene TRBD1, 5 bases. This CDR3 region has 22 residues. V was shortened by 1 base and J by 2 bases, with 29 bases between the two germline ends. CDR1 is MRHNA and CDR2 is SNTAGT in the germline V gene. Here the CDR3 reads CASSDFTSKGTVLRGTNEKLFF. For the CDR3, the DNA is TGTGCCAGCAGTGACTTCACGAGCAAAGGGACTGTTCTAAGGGGCACTAATGAAAAACTGTTTTTT.

Only one count was recorded for this clone. The rearrangement joins TRBV10-2 to TRBJ2-3, with 12 bases that match TRBD2. Per the germline V gene, CDR1 is WSHSY and CDR2 is SAAADI. V lost 5 bases to trimming and J lost 5 bases; unmatched junction nucleotides: 5. This CDR3 contains 15 residues. CDR3 region: CASSLAGGPQDTQYF. The DNA of the CDR3 is TGCGCCAGCAGTCTAGCGGGGGGGCCTCAAGATACGCAGTATTTT.